This T cell receptor beta chain was sequenced during a study of ipilimumab plus nivolumab after autologous stem cell transplantation. Across the whole study: Typical patient got roughly 5 ipilimumab doses and seven to nine nivolumab doses (median). The myeloma group: high-risk transplant-naive, or relapse within 3 years after first autologous transplant.

Profiling relied on immunoSEQ multiplex PCR, and the TCRdb table lists in-frame clones only, not all of them. The sample holds about 40,000 clones, about 91% seen once. The germline CDR1 and CDR2 sequences are SGHNT and YYREEE (reference sequence). The ends were cut back, 6 bases at V and 0 bases at J, with 14 bases in the middle. This CDR3 has 15 amino acids. Ipilimumab, 1 mg/kg, started 14 to 28 days after autologous transplant. Dosing: nivolumab 3 mg/kg IV, weeks 1, 4, 7, 10, then every two weeks to week 26. This chain connects TRBV5-4 to TRBJ2-3; D ambiguous. This TCR came from a male donor with multiple myeloma. The sequencing used PBMCs, collected in a trial of ipilimumab plus nivolumab as post-transplant consolidation. CDR3 nucleotide sequence: TGTGCCAGCATTGGGGTTGAGGACAGCACAGATACGCAGTATTTT. Translating gives CASIGVEDSTDTQYF.